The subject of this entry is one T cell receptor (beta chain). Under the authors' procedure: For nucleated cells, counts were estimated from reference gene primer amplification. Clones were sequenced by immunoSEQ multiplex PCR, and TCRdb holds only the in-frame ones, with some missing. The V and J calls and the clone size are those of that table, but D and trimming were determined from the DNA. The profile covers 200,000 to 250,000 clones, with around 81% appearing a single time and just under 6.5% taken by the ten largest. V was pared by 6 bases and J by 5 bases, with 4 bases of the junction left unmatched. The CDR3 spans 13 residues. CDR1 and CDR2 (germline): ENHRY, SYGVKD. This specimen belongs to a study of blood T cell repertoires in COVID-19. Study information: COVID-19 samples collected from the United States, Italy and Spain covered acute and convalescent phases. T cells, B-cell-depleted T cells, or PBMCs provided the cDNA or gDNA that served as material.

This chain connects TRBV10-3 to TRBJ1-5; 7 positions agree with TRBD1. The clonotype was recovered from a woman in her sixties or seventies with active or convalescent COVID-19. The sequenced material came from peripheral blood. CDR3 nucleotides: TGTGCCATCAGGACAGGGATGGATCAGCCCCAGCATTTT. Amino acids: CAIRTGMDQPQHF.